This T cell receptor (beta chain) appears in the sequencing data of a study of T-cell reconstitution after alpha-beta-depleted transplantation in children. Study-wide findings and caveats: Expanded graft clones, several hundred of them, were reportedly the source of alpha-beta T cells about two months after transplant.

The CDR3 contains 17 residues. Germline V CDR1 and CDR2: ENHRY, SYGVKD. V was clipped by 0 bases and J by 8 bases; unmatched bases: 12. Preparation of the TCRbeta library used unique molecular identifiers. One entry per CDR3 protein, called by TCRdb with MiXCR from the PCR reads. The sample holds 450,000 to 600,000 distinct CDR3 sequences, roughly 10% seen once. About this clonotype itself: Its antigen remains unidentified.

The chain joins TRBV10-3 to TRBJ2-3; TRBD2 agrees at 9 bases. Sequencing was performed on PBMCs, taken before TCRalphabeta/CD19-depleted stem cell transplant. The sequence derives from a child younger than 10 with inherited bone marrow failure, due to receive a stem cell transplant. The CDR3 coding sequence is TGTGCCATCAGTGAGTCGGGGGGGACTAGCCCTTCTGGTACGCAGTATTTT. Its translation: CAISESGGTSPSGTQYF.